The 20 T cell receptor beta chains below all came from one sample that was sequenced in a study of T cell repertoires in cytomegalovirus infection. TCRdb reanalysed the reads using MiXCR and keeps one entry per CDR3 protein. The sample includes about 830,000 distinct CDR3 sequences, about 33% of them seen just once. Their specific antigens are unknown. The sample consisted of cultured CD8+ T cells from PBMCs, taken from culture after CMV antigen stimulation. The receptors here all came from a human donor in good health (CMV status not recorded). Some clones in this sample may be carry-over from other donors' samples.

Here the CDR3 reads CASSQAGQGKNSPLHF. The CDR3 nucleotides are TGCGCCAGCAGCCAAGCAGGACAGGGGAAGAATTCACCCCTCCACTTT. The rearrangement links TRBV4-1 to TRBJ1-6; TRBD1 agrees at 9 bases. This CDR3 has 16 residues. Germline loops: CDR1 MGHRA, CDR2 YSYEKL. V gave up 1 base and J gave up 7 bases; unmatched junction bases: 5.

This clonotype was picked up one time. The chain carries TRBV3-1 and TRBJ1-2, with D maybe TRBD1 (5 bases). CDR3 length equals 15 residues. Deletions cut 1 base from V and 3 bases from J, with 12 bases between. The germline V gene has CDR1 LGHDT and CDR2 YNNKEL (reference sequence). The DNA for the CDR3 is TGTGCCAGCAGCCAAGCGGGGGACGGATACTATGGCTACACCTTC. Protein product: CASSQAGDGYYGYTF.

This clonotype occurred many times. The V and J genes are TRBV28 and TRBJ1-6; 7 bases fit TRBD1. The V gene's germline CDR1 is MDHEN and CDR2 SYDVKM. J gave up 8 bases and V 6 bases, and 4 bases lay outside the gene matches. The length of the CDR3 is 13 residues. CDR3 amino acids: CASRKQGYSPLHF. CDR3 in DNA: TGTGCCAGCAGGAAACAGGGGTATTCACCCCTCCACTTT.

In its sample, this clonotype was seen many times. The chain joins TRBV20-1 to TRBJ1-1; the D is unclear. CDR1 is DFQATT, CDR2 SNEGSKA, per germline (reference sequence). There are 14 residues in the CDR3. The V end was cut by 2 bases, the J end by 1 base, with 11 bases between. The CDR3 protein is CSARPADRNTEAFF. The DNA for the CDR3 is TGCAGTGCTAGACCGGCCGATAGGAACACTGAAGCTTTCTTT.

CDR3 sequence: CASSPPPSGGRWYF. The CDR3 DNA reads TGTGCCAGCAGCCCCCCACCTAGCGGGGGTCGTTGGTATTTT. The V and J genes are TRBV7-6 and TRBJ2-3, with 10 bases matching TRBD2. In germline, CDR1 is SGHVS, CDR2 FNYEAQ. The V gene end was trimmed by 5 bases and the J gene end by 14 bases; junction bases not matched to a gene: 13. The CDR3 loop spans 14 amino acids.

This chain uses TRBV4-1 with TRBJ2-2; TRBD1 matches 9 bases. The CDR3 is made up of 19 amino acids. Looked up from germline, CDR1 is MGHRA and CDR2 is YSYEKL. The junction had 15 bases not matched to a gene; V was cut back by 2 bases and J by 5 bases. CDR3 nucleotides: TGCGCCAGCAGCCAACGGATCCCGGGACAGGGTGATAATACCGGGGAGCTGTTTTTT. Translated: CASSQRIPGQGDNTGELFF.

The chain is built from TRBV29-1 and TRBJ2-2; D unclear. Germline V gene lookup returns CDR1 SQVTM and CDR2 ANQGSEA. This CDR3 has 11 amino acids. V shed 8 bases and J shed 5 bases, with 9 bases lying between them. In nucleotides, the CDR3 is TGCAGCCTATGGGAAACCGGGGAGCTGTTTTTT. Translating gives CSLWETGELFF.

This clonotype was picked up a small number of times. This chain connects TRBV20-1 to TRBJ1-6, with no clear D. V was shortened by 8 bases and J by 0 bases, with 17 bases between the two germline ends. The CDR3 totals 16 residues. Germline-derived CDR1 and CDR2 are DFQATT and SNEGSKA (reference sequence). The CDR3 sequence is CSPPPLVSSYNSPLHF. As DNA, the CDR3 is TGCAGTCCGCCGCCACTCGTAAGCTCCTATAATTCACCCCTCCACTTT.

The CDR3 sequence: CSVGGPGGELFF. The DNA for the CDR3 is TGCAGCGTTGGGGGGCCGGGCGGGGAGCTGTTTTTT. The chain links TRBV29-1 to TRBJ2-2; possible D gene TRBD1, 6 bases. V was cut by 4 bases and J by 7 bases, with 10 bases left in between. Germline V lookup: CDR1 SQVTM, CDR2 ANQGSEA. This CDR3 has 12 amino acids.

CDR3 protein: CASSSQEWGEQKTQYF. The DNA for the CDR3 is TGTGCCAGCAGTTCGCAAGAATGGGGGGAACAAAAGACCCAGTACTTC. This sequence joins TRBV6-2 or TRBV6-3 and TRBJ2-5; perhaps TRBD2 as D (6 bases). Germline CDR1 is MNHEY and CDR2 is SVGEGT. V lost 4 bases and J lost 6, with 21 bases in between. The CDR3 contains 16 residues.

This clonotype was observed many times. V and J are TRBV6-5 and TRBJ1-2; D not resolved. Trimming shortened V by 0 bases and J by 0 bases, and 2 bases separated the two germline ends. The CDR3 is 13 amino acids. Germline-derived CDR1 and CDR2 are MNHEY and SVGAGI. CDR3 amino acids: CASSYSTNYGYTF. In DNA form, the CDR3 reads TGTGCCAGCAGTTACTCGACTAACTATGGCTACACCTTC.

This clonotype was observed many times. The V call is TRBV6-5, the J call TRBJ1-1, with TRBD1 identical over 7 bases. Per germline, CDR1 MNHEY and CDR2 SVGAGI. This CDR3 comprises 13 residues. V trimming: 2 bases; J trimming: 3 bases; junction bases outside the gene matches: 0. In nucleotides, the CDR3 is TGTGCCAGCAGTTACAGGGGGCACACTGAAGCTTTCTTT. As protein: CASSYRGHTEAFF.

V gene TRBV4-2 combines with J gene TRBJ2-5; 7 nucleotides agree with TRBD1. There are 15 residues in the CDR3. Germline CDR1 is LGHNA and CDR2 is YNFKEQ. J lost 0 bases, V lost 1 base, and 2 bases had no gene match. The DNA of the CDR3 is TGTGCCAGCAGCCAAGGGGACAGCTACCAAGAGACCCAGTACTTC. As protein: CASSQGDSYQETQYF.

This clonotype was detected a few times. V gene TRBV7-6 combines with J gene TRBJ1-1; maybe TRBD1 (5 bases). V was trimmed by 1 base and J by 0 bases, leaving 12 bases between them. This CDR3 is 16 amino acids long. CDR1 SGHVS and CDR2 FNYEAQ come from the germline V gene. CDR3 nucleotides: TGTGCCAGCAGCTTAGGGTGGGGGACCATGAACACTGAAGCTTTCTTT. It is translated as CASSLGWGTMNTEAFF.

The chain links TRBV3-1 to TRBJ2-5; 11 bases are a match to TRBD2. Per the germline V gene, CDR1 is LGHDT and CDR2 is YNNKEL (reference sequence). V lost 8 bases, J lost 1 base, and 3 bases stayed unmatched. The CDR3 length is 14 residues. As DNA, the CDR3 is TGTGCCAGCGGGACTAGCGGATTCCAAGAGACCCAGTACTTC. Protein product: CASGTSGFQETQYF.

This clonotype was recorded many times. The genes are TRBV7-9 and TRBJ2-1; D may correspond to TRBD1 or TRBD2 (5 bases each). Trimming removed 5 bases from V and 7 bases from J, with 18 bases in between. Germline CDR1 reads SEHNR; CDR2 reads FQNEAQ (reference sequence). The CDR3 consists of 15 residues. This CDR3 reads CASSHPEGGGNEQFF. The CDR3 nucleotides are TGTGCCAGCAGCCACCCCGAGGGTGGGGGAAATGAGCAGTTCTTC.

As concerns this clonotype: This sequence may be a read error, since a much larger clone differs from it by one base. The chain recombines TRBV7-4 with TRBJ2-7; 8 bases map to TRBD1. Losses at the gene ends were 4 bases for V and 6 bases for J; bases not matched to a gene: 2. The CDR3 runs to 12 residues. Germline CDR1 SGHVT, CDR2 SQSDAQ. CDR3 sequence (DNA): TGTGCCAGCAGCTGGACAGGGCTCGAGCAGTACTTC. Protein product: CASSWTGLEQYF.

This clonotype was found a few times. V usage is TRBV20-1 and J usage is TRBJ2-1; 7 bases map to TRBD1. There are 16 residues in the CDR3. After removal of 3 bases from V and 1 base from J, the junction contained 9 bases not matched to a gene. In germline, CDR1 is DFQATT, CDR2 SNEGSKA (reference sequence). CDR3 nucleotide sequence: TGCAGTGCTAGGTCGACAGGGAAAGGGTCCTACAATGAGCAGTTCTTC. This sequence encodes CSARSTGKGSYNEQFF.

The sample holds a few counts of this clonotype. The chain joins TRBV6-1 to TRBJ1-2; D remains ambiguous. Germline V gives CDR1 MNHNS, CDR2 SASEGT. The CDR3 totals 12 residues. Trimming took off 4 bases at V and 8 bases at J, with 11 bases between the two ends. CDR3 protein: CASSGNLEGYTF. The CDR3 DNA reads TGTGCCAGCAGTGGTAACTTAGAAGGCTACACCTTC.

This clonotype has more than one count but fewer than ten. The chain joins TRBV4-1 to TRBJ2-2; no firm D call. CDR3 size: 16 residues. CDR1 and CDR2 from the germline V gene are MGHRA and YSYEKL. V was cut by 5 bases and J by 5 bases, with 18 bases left in between. CDR3 DNA sequence: TGCGCCAGCAGCGACCCAGGCCTCAAGGGAACCGGGGAGCTGTTTTTT. Translation: CASSDPGLKGTGELFF.